Below, 24 T cell receptor beta chains from the same sample are listed, as sequenced in a study of blood T cells in healthy people across ages. The second PCR ran about 6 to 11 cycles with a sample-barcoded 5' primer and J-beta primers. Each CDR3 protein is one row after TCRdb ran MiXCR on the 5' RACE reads. The repertoire consists of about 970,000 distinct CDR3 sequences, with just over 50% occurring once and the leading ten covering roughly a fifth. Sequencing input: blood. The receptors were gathered from an older woman in good health.

This clonotype was counted a few times. This chain connects TRBV20-1 to TRBJ2-7; TRBD1 might be the D (5 bases). Germline V CDR1 and CDR2: DFQATT, SNEGSKA (reference sequence). V was trimmed by 0 bases and J by 4 bases, leaving 19 bases between them. This CDR3 region has 16 residues. The CDR3 loop reads CSARDLGQGLLYEQYF. In DNA form, the CDR3 reads TGCAGTGCTAGAGATCTCGGGCAGGGTTTATTGTACGAGCAGTACTTC.

This clonotype occurred a few times. V and J are TRBV7-8 and TRBJ2-1, with 8 bases matching TRBD2. The CDR3 totals 15 residues. V lost 5 bases and J lost 0; bases outside the gene matches: 3. The V gene's germline CDR1 is SGHVS and CDR2 FQNEAQ. CDR3 sequence reads: CASSHGTSSYNEQFF. The DNA of the CDR3 is TGTGCCAGCAGCCATGGGACTAGCTCCTACAATGAGCAGTTCTTC. The whole variable domain, filled in from reference TRBV7-8 and TRBJ2-1, reads GAGVSQSPRYKVAKRGQDVALRCDPISGHVSLFWYQQALGQGPEFLTYFQNEAQLDKSGLPSDRFFAERPEGSVSTLKIQRTQQEDSAVYLCASSHGTSSYNEQFFGPGTRLTVL.

J is TRBJ2-4 and V is TRBV7-9; the match to TRBD2 covers 14 bases. The J call may be mistaken, given a closer DNA end match to TRBJ2-7. Germline V gene lookup returns CDR1 SEHNR and CDR2 FQNEAQ (reference sequence). The length of the CDR3 is 16 residues. Here the CDR3 DNA reads TGTGCCAGCAGCTCTGGGACTAGCGGGAGTCTCGACGAGCAGTACTTC. It yields the protein CASSSGTSGSLDEQYF.

This chain uses TRBV29-1 with TRBJ2-7; 8 bases agree with TRBD1. The V and J ends lost 4 bases and 7 bases, in that order; junction bases with no gene match: 12. There are 14 residues in the CDR3. The V gene's germline CDR1 is SQVTM and CDR2 ANQGSEA. CDR3 sequence reads: CSVGVTGADNEQYF. For the CDR3, the DNA is TGCAGCGTTGGAGTGACAGGGGCGGATAATGAGCAGTACTTC.

V usage is TRBV5-1 and J usage is TRBJ2-1; tentatively, D is TRBD1 or TRBD2 (5 bases each). The germline V gene encodes CDR1 SGHRS and CDR2 YFSETQ. The CDR3 consists of 16 residues. Deletions cut 6 bases from V and 5 bases from J, with 21 bases between. CDR3 DNA: TGCGCCAGCACCTGGGTGGGGGACCCCGACAACAATGAGCAGTTCTTC. Translated: CASTWVGDPDNNEQFF.

This clonotype was seen at least ten times. J is TRBJ1-1 and V is TRBV5-1, with unresolved D. Germline loops: CDR1 SGHRS, CDR2 YFSETQ. With 0 bases removed from V and 6 bases from J, the gap between germline ends came to 3 bases. The CDR3 spans 11 residues. The CDR3 protein is CASSLGAEAFF. The DNA for the CDR3 is TGCGCCAGCAGCTTGGGGGCTGAAGCTTTCTTT. The whole variable domain, filled in from reference TRBV5-1 and TRBJ1-1, reads KAGVTQTPRYLIKTRGQQVTLSCSPISGHRSVSWYQQTPGQGLQFLFEYFSETQRNKGNFPGRFSGRQFSNSRSEMNVSTLELGDSALYLCASSLGAEAFFGQGTRLTVV.

This clonotype has only one observation. CDR3 region: CASSPGSAFNEQFF. CDR3 nucleotide sequence: TGTGCCAGCAGCCCCGGGTCGGCCTTCAATGAGCAGTTCTTC. V is TRBV11-3 and J is TRBJ2-1; the D is unclear. The CDR3 length is 14 residues. Looked up from germline, CDR1 is SGHNT and CDR2 is YENEEA. V was trimmed by 5 bases and J by 6 bases, leaving 14 bases between them.

This sequence joins TRBV28 and TRBJ2-5, with D possibly TRBD1 on 6 matching bases. V was shortened by 11 bases and J by 1 base, with 11 bases between the two germline ends. Germline V lookup: CDR1 MDHEN, CDR2 SYDVKM. CDR3 length equals 12 residues. The chain's CDR3 is CALGTIQETQYF. The CDR3 nucleotides read TGTGCCCTAGGGACAATCCAAGAGACCCAGTACTTC.

The chain links TRBV11-2 to TRBJ2-7; unclear D gene. Germline-derived CDR1 and CDR2 are SGHAT and FQNNGV. The ends were cut back, 1 base at V and 10 bases at J, with 14 bases in the middle. The CDR3 is 13 amino acids. The CDR3 spells CASSLVAKRTQYF. CDR3 coding DNA: TGTGCCAGCAGCTTAGTCGCCAAGAGAACCCAGTACTTC.

This clonotype has a handful of counts. The rearrangement joins TRBV5-1 to TRBJ2-1; 9 bases are a match to TRBD1. V was pared by 3 bases and J by 2 bases, with 6 bases of the junction left unmatched. The length of the CDR3 is 16 residues. Germline V gene lookup returns CDR1 SGHRS and CDR2 YFSETQ. CDR3 loop: CASSWGDRAPYNEQFF. Here the CDR3 DNA reads TGCGCCAGCAGCTGGGGGGACAGGGCTCCCTACAATGAGCAGTTCTTC.

The genes are TRBV11-2 and TRBJ2-1; weak D call: TRBD2 (6 bases). The CDR3 contains 15 residues. The V end lost 5 bases, the J end lost 5 bases, and 16 bases lay between the germline ends. Germline CDR1 and CDR2: SGHAT and FQNNGV. The DNA of the CDR3 is TGTGCCAGCAGCACAGGAGGCCTAGCGAACAATGAGCAGTTCTTC. Amino acid sequence: CASSTGGLANNEQFF.

A few counts support this clonotype. This chain joins TRBV4-1 and TRBJ2-5; D remains ambiguous. The germline CDR1 and CDR2 sequences are MGHRA and YSYEKL. V was clipped by 0 bases and J by 1 base, with 15 bases between them. This CDR3 is 17 amino acids long. The CDR3 sequence is CASSQEGRSGPQETQYF. In nucleotides, the CDR3 is TGCGCCAGCAGCCAAGAGGGTAGAAGTGGACCCCAAGAGACCCAGTACTTC.

The V gene is TRBV6-5, the J gene TRBJ1-5; possible D gene TRBD1, 6 bases. In germline, CDR1 is MNHEY, CDR2 SVGAGI. Between the trimmed V and J ends, which lost 6 bases and 0 bases, there was a span of 15 bases. CDR3 length: 16 residues. The CDR3 region is CASRRSRQVSNQPQHF. The DNA for the CDR3 is TGTGCCAGCAGGCGTTCGAGACAGGTTAGCAATCAGCCCCAGCATTTT.

This chain uses TRBV3-1 with TRBJ2-7; possibly TRBD1 for D (6 bases). CDR1 and CDR2 (germline): LGHDT, YNNKEL (reference sequence). The V end lost 2 bases, the J end lost 0 bases, and 20 bases lay between the germline ends. This CDR3 comprises 18 residues. DNA of the CDR3: TGTGCCAGCAGCCAAAAGGTGCGACGGGACACCGACTCCTACGAGCAGTACTTC. Residues: CASSQKVRRDTDSYEQYF.

The rearrangement links TRBV6-1 to TRBJ1-2; no definite D call. V gave up 3 bases and J gave up 0 bases, with 8 bases separating them. This CDR3 comprises 14 residues. CDR1 MNHNS and CDR2 SASEGT come from the germline V gene. The CDR3 DNA follows: TGTGCCAGCAGTGAGATGTTAGCTAACTATGGCTACACCTTC. This gives the protein CASSEMLANYGYTF.

This clonotype was counted many times. The chain joins TRBV5-1 to TRBJ2-5, with unresolved D. Trimming cost V 0 bases and J 1 base, with 10 bases left between them. Germline assignment: CDR1 SGHRS and CDR2 YFSETQ. CDR3 size: 15 residues. CDR3 sequence: CASSLEAGPQETQYF. The CDR3 nucleotides are TGCGCCAGCAGCTTGGAGGCAGGACCCCAAGAGACCCAGTACTTC.

V is TRBV28 and J is TRBJ1-6; D possibly corresponds to TRBD1 (6 bases). The CDR3 has 15 amino acids. Trimming removed 8 bases from V and 2 bases from J, with 13 bases in between. Looked up from germline, CDR1 is MDHEN and CDR2 is SYDVKM. CDR3 sequence (DNA): TGTGCCAGCGCAGGGGACTGGCCCTATAATTCACCCCTCCACTTT. Encoded protein: CASAGDWPYNSPLHF. Full variable domain (rest looked up from reference TRBV28 and TRBJ1-6): DVKVTQSSRYLVKRTGEKVFLECVQDMDHENMFWYRQDPGLGLRLIYFSYDVKMKEKGDIPEGYSVSREKKERFSLILESASTNQTSMYLCASAGDWPYNSPLHFGNGTRLTVT.

The chain couples TRBV28 to TRBJ2-6; 11 bases agree with TRBD1. The CDR3 covers 18 residues. Per the germline V gene, CDR1 is MDHEN and CDR2 is SYDVKM. The V gene end was trimmed by 7 bases and the J gene end by 0 bases; junction bases not matched to a gene: 8. This chain's CDR3 is CASTEAGTGGSGANVLTF. The CDR3 DNA is TGTGCCAGCACCGAAGCCGGGACAGGGGGCTCTGGGGCCAACGTCCTGACTTTC.

The chain has TRBV29-1 and TRBJ2-3; tentatively, D is TRBD2 (5 bases). V was trimmed by 3 bases and J by 0 bases, leaving 10 bases between them. CDR3 length: 14 residues. Germline loops: CDR1 SQVTM, CDR2 ANQGSEA. The CDR3 sequence is CSVEGTGSTDTQYF. The DNA of the CDR3 is TGCAGCGTTGAGGGTACGGGAAGCACAGATACGCAGTATTTT.

V and J are TRBV20-1 and TRBJ2-1; tentatively, D is TRBD1 or TRBD2 (5 bases each). The CDR3 totals 14 residues. CDR1 is DFQATT, CDR2 SNEGSKA, per germline (reference sequence). The V end was cut by 2 bases, the J end by 6 bases, with 14 bases between. The CDR3 region is CSARRDLLANEQFF. The CDR3 DNA is TGCAGTGCTAGACGGGACCTCCTAGCCAATGAGCAGTTCTTC.

This chain joins TRBV7-9 and TRBJ2-4; TRBD2 matches 12 bases. The DNA end is more similar to TRBJ2-5, so the J call may be wrong. The CDR3 covers 17 residues. CDR1 and CDR2 from the germline V gene are SEHNR and FQNEAQ (reference sequence). The CDR3 DNA sequence: TGTGCCAGCAGCGAGAGGGCGACTAGCGGGAGAAGGGAGACCCAGTACTTC. Encoded protein: CASSERATSGRRETQYF.

This clonotype was recorded a few times. V is TRBV12-3 or TRBV12-4 and J is TRBJ1-5; tentative D call: TRBD1 (5 bases). The germline V and J ends were trimmed by 3 bases and 0 bases, with 12 bases remaining between them. The CDR3 consists of 16 residues. CDR3 DNA: TGTGCCAGCAGTTTGGGGGGAGAGTATAGCAATCAGCCCCAGCATTTT. Translation gives CASSLGGEYSNQPQHF.

The CDR3 DNA sequence: TGTGCCATCATGGAAAGGACTAACTATGGCTACACCTTC. Translation: CAIMERTNYGYTF. V usage is TRBV10-3 and J usage is TRBJ1-2; no clear D. This CDR3 has 13 amino acids. Per the germline V gene, CDR1 is ENHRY and CDR2 is SYGVKD. V lost 7 bases to trimming and J lost 0 bases, with 9 bases between them.

V gene TRBV14 combines with J gene TRBJ1-2, with TRBD1 identical over 8 bases. The V gene's germline CDR1 is SGHDN and CDR2 FVKESK. CDR3 length equals 15 residues. The trim removed 2 bases at V and 8 bases at J, leaving 10 bases unmatched. The CDR3 DNA reads TGTGCCAGCAGCCAATCCAGGCAGGGGGCTTGGGGCTACACCTTC. This gives the protein CASSQSRQGAWGYTF.